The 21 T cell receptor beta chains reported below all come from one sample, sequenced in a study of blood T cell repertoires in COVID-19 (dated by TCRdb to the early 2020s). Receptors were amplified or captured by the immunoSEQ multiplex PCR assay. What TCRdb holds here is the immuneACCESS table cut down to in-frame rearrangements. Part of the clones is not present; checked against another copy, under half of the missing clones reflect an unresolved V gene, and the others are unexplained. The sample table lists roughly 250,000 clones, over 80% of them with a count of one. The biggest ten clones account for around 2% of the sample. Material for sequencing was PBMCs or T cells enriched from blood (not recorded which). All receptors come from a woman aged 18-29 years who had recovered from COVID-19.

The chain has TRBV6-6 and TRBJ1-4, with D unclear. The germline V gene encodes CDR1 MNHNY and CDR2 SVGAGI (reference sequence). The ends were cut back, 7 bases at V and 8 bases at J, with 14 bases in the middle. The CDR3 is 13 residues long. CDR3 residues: CASTGGLAEKLFF. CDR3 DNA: TGTGCCAGCACCGGAGGTTTGGCGGAAAAACTGTTTTTT.

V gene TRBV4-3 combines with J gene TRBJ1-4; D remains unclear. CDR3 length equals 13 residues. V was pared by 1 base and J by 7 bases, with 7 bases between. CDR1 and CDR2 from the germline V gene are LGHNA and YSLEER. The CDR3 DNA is TGCGCCAGCAGCCAAGTTCGCAGTGAAAAACTGTTTTTT. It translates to CASSQVRSEKLFF.

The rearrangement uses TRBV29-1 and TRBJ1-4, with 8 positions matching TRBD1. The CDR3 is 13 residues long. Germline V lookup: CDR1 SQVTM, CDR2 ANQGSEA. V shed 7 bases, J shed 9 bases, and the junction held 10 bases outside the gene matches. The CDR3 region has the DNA TGCAGCGCTGCTCCGGGACAGGATAAAAAACTGTTTTTT. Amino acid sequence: CSAAPGQDKKLFF.

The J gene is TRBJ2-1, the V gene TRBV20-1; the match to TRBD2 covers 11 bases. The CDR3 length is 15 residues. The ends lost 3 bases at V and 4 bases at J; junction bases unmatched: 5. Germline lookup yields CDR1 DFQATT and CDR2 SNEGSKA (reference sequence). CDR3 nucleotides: TGCAGTGCTAGTCCTACTAGCGGGGGTTACAATGAGCAGTTCTTC. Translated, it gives CSASPTSGGYNEQFF.

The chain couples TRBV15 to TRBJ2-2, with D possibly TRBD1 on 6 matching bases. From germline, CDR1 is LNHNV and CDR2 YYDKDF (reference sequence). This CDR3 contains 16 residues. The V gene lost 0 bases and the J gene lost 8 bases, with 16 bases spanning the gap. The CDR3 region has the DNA TGTGCCACCAGCAGAGATCGGGGCAGGGGCGGAGGGGAGCTGTTTTTT. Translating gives CATSRDRGRGGGELFF.

The CDR3 sequence is CASRSGQGPYGYTF. The CDR3 DNA is TGCGCCAGCCGGTCGGGACAGGGCCCCTATGGCTACACCTTC. The chain recombines TRBV5-1 with TRBJ1-2, with 9 bases matching TRBD1. J gave up 4 bases and V 7 bases, and 8 bases lay outside the gene matches. The V gene's germline CDR1 is SGHRS and CDR2 YFSETQ. The CDR3 has 14 amino acids.

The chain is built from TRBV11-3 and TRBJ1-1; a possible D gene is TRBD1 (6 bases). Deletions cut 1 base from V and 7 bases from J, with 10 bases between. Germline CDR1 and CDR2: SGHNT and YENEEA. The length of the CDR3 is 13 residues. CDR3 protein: CASSLGVTGEAFF. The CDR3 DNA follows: TGTGCCAGCAGCTTAGGAGTGACAGGTGAAGCTTTCTTT.

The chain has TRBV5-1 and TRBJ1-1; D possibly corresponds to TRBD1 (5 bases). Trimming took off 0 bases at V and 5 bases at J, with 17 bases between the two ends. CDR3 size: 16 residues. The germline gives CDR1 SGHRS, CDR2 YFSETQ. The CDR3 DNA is TGCGCCAGCAGCTTGGACCTCGGGGCGGGGAAAACTGAAGCTTTCTTT. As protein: CASSLDLGAGKTEAFF. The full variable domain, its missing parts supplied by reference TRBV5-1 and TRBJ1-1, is KAGVTQTPRYLIKTRGQQVTLSCSPISGHRSVSWYQQTPGQGLQFLFEYFSETQRNKGNFPGRFSGRQFSNSRSEMNVSTLELGDSALYLCASSLDLGAGKTEAFFGQGTRLTVV.

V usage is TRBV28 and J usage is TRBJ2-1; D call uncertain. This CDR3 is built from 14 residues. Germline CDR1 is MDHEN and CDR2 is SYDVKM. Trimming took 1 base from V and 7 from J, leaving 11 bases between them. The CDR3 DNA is TGTGCCAGCAGTTTATTTTACGACGGGAATGAGCAGTTCTTC. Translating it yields CASSLFYDGNEQFF.

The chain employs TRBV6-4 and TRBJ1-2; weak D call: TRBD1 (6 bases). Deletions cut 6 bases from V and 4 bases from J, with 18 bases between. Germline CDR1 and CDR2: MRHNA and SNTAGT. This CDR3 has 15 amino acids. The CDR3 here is CASRPRQDSIYGYTF. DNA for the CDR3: TGTGCCAGCAGGCCCCGACAGGATTCAATCTATGGCTACACCTTC.

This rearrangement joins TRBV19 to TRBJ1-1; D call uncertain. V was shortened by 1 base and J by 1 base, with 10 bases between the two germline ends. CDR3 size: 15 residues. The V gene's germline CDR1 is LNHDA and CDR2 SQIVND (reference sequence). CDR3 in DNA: TGTGCCAGTAGTATAGGCCCCCGCGCGAACACTGAAGCTTTCTTT. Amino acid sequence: CASSIGPRANTEAFF.

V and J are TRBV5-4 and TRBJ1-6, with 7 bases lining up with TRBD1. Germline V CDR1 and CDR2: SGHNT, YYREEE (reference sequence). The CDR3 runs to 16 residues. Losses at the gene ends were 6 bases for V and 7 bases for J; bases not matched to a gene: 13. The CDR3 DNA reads TGTGCCAGCAACACAAATCATCGGACAGGAAATTCACCCCTCCACTTT. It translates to CASNTNHRTGNSPLHF.

The CDR3: CASSLTGLAGAHEQFF. Written as DNA, the CDR3 is TGTGCCAGCAGCTTAACGGGACTAGCGGGAGCCCATGAGCAGTTCTTC. The rearrangement joins TRBV7-3 to TRBJ2-1, with 14 bases matching TRBD2. Losses at the gene ends were 0 bases for V and 8 bases for J; bases not matched to a gene: 3. The CDR3 is made up of 16 amino acids. Germline assignment: CDR1 SGHTA and CDR2 FQGTGA.

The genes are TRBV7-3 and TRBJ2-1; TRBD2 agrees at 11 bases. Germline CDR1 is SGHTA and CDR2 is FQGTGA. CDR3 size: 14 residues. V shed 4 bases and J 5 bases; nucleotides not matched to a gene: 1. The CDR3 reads CASSSTSGDNEQFF. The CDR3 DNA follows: TGTGCCAGCAGCTCGACTAGCGGGGACAATGAGCAGTTCTTC.

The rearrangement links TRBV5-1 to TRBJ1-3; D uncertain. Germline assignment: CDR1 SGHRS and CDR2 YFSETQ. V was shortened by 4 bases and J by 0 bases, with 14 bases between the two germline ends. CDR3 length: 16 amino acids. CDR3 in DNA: TGCGCCAGCAGCCGAGGGCCCCCTTCCTCTGGAAACACCATATATTTT. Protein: CASSRGPPSSGNTIYF.

In DNA, the CDR3 is TGTGCCAGCAGCCGTACCGGGACAGCCAACTCTGGGGCCAACGTCCTGACTTTC. Translation: CASSRTGTANSGANVLTF. The J gene is TRBJ2-6, the V gene TRBV7-3; 7 bases agree with TRBD1. The CDR3 runs to 18 residues. After removal of 5 bases from V and 0 bases from J, the junction contained 10 bases not matched to a gene. Germline-derived CDR1 and CDR2 are SGHTA and FQGTGA.

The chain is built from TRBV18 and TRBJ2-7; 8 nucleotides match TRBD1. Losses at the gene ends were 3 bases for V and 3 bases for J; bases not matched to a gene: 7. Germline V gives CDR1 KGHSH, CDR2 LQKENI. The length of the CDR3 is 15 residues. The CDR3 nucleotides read TGTGCCAGCTCACCCCAGGGGGCAACCGGCTACGAGCAGTACTTC. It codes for CASSPQGATGYEQYF. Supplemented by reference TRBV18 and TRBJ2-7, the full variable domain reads NAGVMQNPRHLVRRRGQEARLRCSPMKGHSHVYWYRQLPEEGLKFMVYLQKENIIDESGMPKERFSAEFPKEGPSILRIQQVVRGDSAAYFCASSPQGATGYEQYFGPGTRLTVT.

This CDR3 reads CASSVGSGSGADTQYF. The DNA for the CDR3 is TGCGCCAGCAGCGTTGGAAGCGGGAGTGGGGCAGATACGCAGTATTTT. V gene TRBV5-1 combines with J gene TRBJ2-3; 8 positions agree with TRBD2. CDR3 length: 16 amino acids. Germline V gene sequence: CDR1 SGHRS, CDR2 YFSETQ. V lost 4 bases, J lost 4 bases, and 11 bases stayed unmatched.

This chain's CDR3 is CASSLFPVNTEAFF. In nucleotides, the CDR3 is TGTGCCAGCAGCTTGTTTCCTGTGAACACTGAAGCTTTCTTT. The genes are TRBV7-8 and TRBJ1-1; no firm D call. Deletions cut 3 bases from V and 0 bases from J, with 8 bases between. CDR1 is SGHVS, CDR2 FQNEAQ, per germline. The CDR3 spans 14 residues.

This CDR3 reads CASSLGANRAPAHEQYF. CDR3 DNA: TGTGCCAGCAGCTTGGGGGCAAACAGAGCCCCGGCCCACGAGCAGTACTTC. The chain combines TRBV5-4 with TRBJ2-7; D not resolved. Germline CDR1 reads SGHNT; CDR2 reads YYREEE (reference sequence). Trimming pared 0 bases from V and 5 bases from J, leaving 21 bases between. This CDR3 comprises 17 residues.

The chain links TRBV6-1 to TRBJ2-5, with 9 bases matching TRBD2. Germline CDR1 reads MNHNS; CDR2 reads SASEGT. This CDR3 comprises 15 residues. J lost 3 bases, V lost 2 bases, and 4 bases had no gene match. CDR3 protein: CASSESSGGKETQYF. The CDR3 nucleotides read TGTGCCAGCAGTGAAAGTAGCGGGGGAAAAGAGACCCAGTACTTC.